This T cell receptor (beta chain) was captured in a study of blood T cell repertoires in COVID-19. CDR1 SQVTM and CDR2 ANQGSEA come from the germline V gene. V gave up 4 bases and J gave up 9 bases; unmatched junction bases: 12. CDR3 length: 15 residues. Method: immunoSEQ multiplex PCR; TCRdb's copy keeps in-frame clones and lacks some. The sample carries approximately 220,000 clones, 80% to 85% recorded once. V is TRBV29-1 and J is TRBJ2-1; TRBD2 aligns across 10 bases. Sequenced sample: peripheral blood. The TCR originated in an older woman who had recovered from COVID-19. CDR3 loop: CSVVRFTSGAAEQFF. DNA for the CDR3: TGCAGCGTTGTTCGGTTTACTAGCGGGGCCGCTGAGCAGTTCTTC.